The rows below give T cell receptor beta chains drawn from one sample of a study of blood T cells in healthy people across ages. TCRdb recomputed calls from the 5' RACE reads with MiXCR, one row per CDR3 protein. This sample carries 1.5 million to 2 million distinct CDR3 sequences, around 35% of them seen once, and the ten largest clones take about 11%. The sample was blood. Source of these receptors: a woman aged 25 to 45 in good health. CDR3s include the opening cysteine and the closing phenylalanine or tryptophan. A D gene is named only where the DNA matches it firmly. Some rows have no size entry. The others give once, few or many, or a class for an expanded clone.

d_call	clone_size	j_call	v_call	cdr3_aa	cdr3_nt
TRBD1	.	TRBJ1-1	TRBV9	CASSTGTGGTEAFF	TGTGCCAGCAGCACAGGGACAGGGGGCACTGAAGCTTTCTTT
.	few	TRBJ2-3	TRBV20-1	CSARSQRASTDTQYF	TGCAGTGCTAGATCCCAGCGGGCGAGCACAGATACGCAGTATTTT
.	few	TRBJ2-7	TRBV11-2	CASSLVAGGYYEQYF	TGTGCCAGCAGCTTAGTAGCAGGGGGGTACTACGAGCAGTACTTC
TRBD1	.	TRBJ2-5	TRBV6-1	CASTHRGETQYF	TGTGCCAGCACGCACAGGGGAGAGACCCAGTACTTC
.	.	TRBJ2-7	TRBV5-1	CASSPALGLGPKAYEQYF	TGCGCCAGCAGCCCGGCGCTCGGGCTGGGCCCCAAGGCCTACGAGCAGTACTTC
TRBD2	few	TRBJ2-1	TRBV11-2	CASSTGLAGPQFF	TGTGCCAGCAGCACGGGACTAGCGGGCCCGCAGTTCTTC
TRBD1	few	TRBJ2-1	TRBV29-1	CSARTGFTYNEQFF	TGCAGCGCCCGGACAGGGTTTACCTACAATGAGCAGTTCTTC
.	.	TRBJ2-1	TRBV6-2/TRBV6-3	CASRVGGKNEQFF	TGTGCCAGCAGGGTAGGGGGGAAGAATGAGCAGTTCTTC
TRBD2	.	TRBJ2-1	TRBV14	CASSPRGLAAEVIYNEQFF	TGTGCCAGCAGCCCCCGAGGGCTAGCGGCCGAAGTTATCTACAATGAGCAGTTCTTC
.	few	TRBJ2-7	TRBV28	CASGDLYEQYF	TGTGCCAGCGGTGATCTCTACGAGCAGTACTTC
.	few	TRBJ2-7	TRBV7-9	CASSTTERPYEQYF	TGTGCCAGCAGCACGACAGAACGGCCCTACGAGCAGTACTTC
TRBD2	.	TRBJ2-7	TRBV7-2	CASSLGTSGRLQETQYF	TGTGCCAGCAGCTTAGGGACTAGCGGGAGGCTCCAAGAGACTCAGTACTTC
.	.	TRBJ2-5	TRBV4-2	CASSDRGAQETQYF	TGTGCCAGCTCCGATCGCGGGGCCCAAGAGACCCAGTACTTC
TRBD2	once	TRBJ2-1	TRBV20-1	CSASYGLAAYNEQFF	TGCAGTGCTAGCTATGGACTAGCGGCATACAATGAGCAGTTCTTC
.	.	TRBJ2-2	TRBV5-1	CASERIPSLGELFF	TGCGCCAGCGAACGTATCCCCTCTCTCGGGGAGCTGTTTTTT
TRBD2	.	TRBJ2-1	TRBV6-8	CASKRGDGSYNEQFF	TGTGCCAGCAAGCGGGGGGACGGCTCCTACAATGAGCAGTTCTTC
.	.	TRBJ1-1	TRBV6-1	CASSERHLNTEAFF	TGTGCCAGCAGTGAGCGACACCTGAACACTGAAGCTTTCTTT
TRBD1	once	TRBJ1-2	TRBV18	CASSQLTGGGGYGTF	TGTGCCAGCTCCCAATTGACAGGGGGCGGAGGCTATGGCACCTTC
.	.	TRBJ2-7	TRBV3-1	CASSQVVGSEQYF	TGTGCCAGCAGCCAAGTGGTCGGGTCCGAGCAGTACTTC
.	.	TRBJ2-1	TRBV27	CASIVPEGNEQFF	TGTGCCAGCATAGTTCCCGAGGGAAATGAGCAGTTCTTC
.	few	TRBJ2-3	TRBV2	CASSGSGRGYTDTQYF	TGTGCCAGCAGTGGATCCGGTCGAGGGTACACAGATACGCAGTATTTT
TRBD1	.	TRBJ2-1	TRBV7-8	CASGRTTGGTGNAHEQFF	TGTGCCAGCGGACGAACTACCGGAGGGACAGGGAATGCACATGAGCAGTTCTTC
.	few	TRBJ1-2	TRBV20-1	CSASDRRNHASGYTF	TGCAGTGCTAGCGACAGGAGGAACCACGCTAGTGGCTACACCTTC
TRBD1	.	TRBJ2-5	TRBV4-2	CASSQEEDRWETQYF	TGTGCCAGCAGCCAAGAAGAGGACAGGTGGGAGACCCAGTACTTC
.	.	TRBJ1-5	TRBV20-1	CSARSPYSNQPQHF	TGCAGTGCTAGATCCCCTTATAGCAATCAGCCCCAGCATTTT
TRBD2	.	TRBJ2-7	TRBV6-1	CASSERAGESYEQYF	TGTGCCAGCAGTGAACGGGCGGGGGAGTCCTACGAGCAGTACTTC
.	.	TRBJ2-2	TRBV4-1	CASRGRPTGRRYTGELFF	TGCGCCAGCAGGGGTAGACCAACGGGACGGAGATACACCGGGGAGCTGTTTTTT
.	.	TRBJ2-1	TRBV21-1	CTGSRLAGTSEQFF	TGTACCGGCAGCAGACTAGCGGGGACGAGTGAGCAGTTCTTC
.	few	TRBJ1-2	TRBV11-2	CASSLTDGLNYGYTF	TGTGCCAGCAGCTTAACTGACGGCTTGAACTATGGCTACACCTTC
.	.	TRBJ1-5	TRBV12-3/TRBV12-4	CASSADPGGNQPQHF	TGTGCCAGCAGTGCAGACCCGGGGGGCAATCAGCCCCAGCATTTT
TRBD1	few	TRBJ1-5	TRBV6-1	CASSAAGGGQPQHF	TGTGCCAGCAGTGCCGCAGGGGGAGGTCAGCCCCAGCATTTT
TRBD1	many	TRBJ2-4	TRBV3-1	CASSQGGQVPNIQYF	TGTGCCAGCAGCCAAGGTGGACAGGTCCCAAACATTCAGTACTTC
.	few	TRBJ2-7	TRBV5-5	CASSLGTNYYEQYF	TGTGCCAGCAGCTTGGGAACCAACTACTACGAGCAGTACTTC
.	few	TRBJ2-3	TRBV27	CASRSLSQPPADTQYF	TGTGCCAGCAGGTCCCTGAGCCAACCTCCAGCAGATACGCAGTATTTT
.	many	TRBJ2-1	TRBV30	CAWKPLYNEQFF	TGTGCCTGGAAACCCCTTTACAATGAGCAGTTCTTC
.	few	TRBJ1-1	TRBV12-3/TRBV12-4	CASSLTLLPEAFF	TGTGCCAGCAGTTTAACCCTTTTACCTGAAGCTTTCTTT
TRBD2	.	TRBJ2-1	TRBV4-1	CASSQARTSGTYNEQFF	TGCGCCAGCAGCCAGGCTAGGACTAGCGGGACCTACAATGAGCAGTTCTTC
.	few	TRBJ1-6	TRBV5-5	CASSLDSSRGYNSPLHF	TGTGCCAGCAGCTTGGACAGCAGCAGGGGATATAATTCACCCCTCCACTTT
TRBD1	.	TRBJ2-7	TRBV30	CAWSRQGAGEQYF	TGTGCCTGGAGTCGACAGGGGGCGGGAGAGCAGTACTTC
TRBD1	few	TRBJ1-2	TRBV4-1	CASSQIQGSDGYTF	TGCGCCAGCAGCCAAATACAGGGGTCAGATGGCTACACCTTC
.	few	TRBJ2-5	TRBV5-5	CASSLRLDGTQYF	TGTGCCAGCAGCTTGCGGCTAGATGGGACCCAGTACTTC
TRBD2	few	TRBJ2-3	TRBV27	CASRSSGITDTQYF	TGTGCCAGCAGAAGTAGCGGGATAACAGATACGCAGTATTTT
.	.	TRBJ1-2	TRBV7-2	CASGSGSRHSGYTF	TGTGCCAGCGGTTCCGGGAGCCGCCACAGTGGCTACACCTTC
.	many	TRBJ1-2	TRBV6-6	CASSLTLQSGYTF	TGTGCCAGCAGTCTAACCCTACAGTCTGGCTACACCTTC
.	.	TRBJ2-4	TRBV29-1	CSVEGGADIQYF	TGCAGCGTCGAGGGGGGGGCAGACATTCAGTACTTC
TRBD1	.	TRBJ1-5	TRBV29-1	CSVGQRDQPQHF	TGCAGCGTGGGACAGAGAGATCAGCCCCAGCATTTT
TRBD2	few	TRBJ2-7	TRBV28	CASSLAGATEQYF	TGTGCCAGCAGTCTAGCGGGTGCAACCGAGCAGTACTTC
TRBD1	.	TRBJ1-6	TRBV30	CAWTRTGDSPLHF	TGTGCCTGGACCAGGACAGGAGATTCACCCCTCCACTTT